This T cell receptor beta chain was captured by sequencing in a study of CD8 T cells in ankylosing spondylitis. Study observations and caveats: It appeared that ankylosing spondylitis blood was characterized by a TCR beta motif of about eight highly homologous variants.

This clonotype was recorded a few times. Its antigen is not known. MiXCR was run by TCRdb on the 5' RACE reads, yielding one entry per CDR3 protein. The sample shows approximately 550,000 distinct CDR3 sequences, approximately 11% of them seen only once. V dropped 3 bases and J dropped 7 bases, with 15 bases sitting between them. The CDR3 consists of 13 residues. Germline lookup yields CDR1 DFQATT and CDR2 SNEGSKA (reference sequence). What was sequenced was blood, either unsorted or a sorted T cell fraction (not recorded which). This sequence joins TRBV20-1 and TRBJ1-2; possibly TRBD1 for D (6 bases). This TCR derives from a male donor with ankylosing spondylitis. In DNA form, the CDR3 reads TGCAGTGCTAGTTGGCAGGGGCCCGGTGGCTACACCTTC. Translation: CSASWQGPGGYTF.